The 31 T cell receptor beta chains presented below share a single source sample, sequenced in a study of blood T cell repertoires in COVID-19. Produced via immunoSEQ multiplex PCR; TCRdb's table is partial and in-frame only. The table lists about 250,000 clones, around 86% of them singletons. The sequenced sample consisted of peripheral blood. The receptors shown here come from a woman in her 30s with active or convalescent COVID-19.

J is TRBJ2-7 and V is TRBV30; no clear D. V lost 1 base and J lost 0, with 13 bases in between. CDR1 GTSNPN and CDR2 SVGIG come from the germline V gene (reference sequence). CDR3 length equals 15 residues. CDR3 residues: CAWSDVQAYSYEQYF. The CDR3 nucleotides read TGTGCCTGGAGTGATGTGCAGGCCTACTCCTACGAGCAGTACTTC.

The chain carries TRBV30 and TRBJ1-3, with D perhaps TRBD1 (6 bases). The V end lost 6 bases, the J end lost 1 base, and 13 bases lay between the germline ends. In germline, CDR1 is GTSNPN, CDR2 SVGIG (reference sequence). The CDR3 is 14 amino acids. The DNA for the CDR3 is TGTGCCTGTAACCCAGGGGATTCTGGAAACACCATATATTTT. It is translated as CACNPGDSGNTIYF.

In nucleotides, the CDR3 is TGCGCCAGCAGCTTGGCCGGACAGAGCTCTGGAAACACCATATATTTT. Encoded protein: CASSLAGQSSGNTIYF. The chain employs TRBV5-1 and TRBJ1-3; D perhaps matches TRBD1 (6 bases). CDR1 SGHRS and CDR2 YFSETQ come from the germline V gene. The ends were cut back, 0 bases at V and 0 bases at J, with 10 bases in the middle. The CDR3 sequence is 16 residues long. The full variable domain, its missing parts supplied by reference TRBV5-1 and TRBJ1-3, is KAGVTQTPRYLIKTRGQQVTLSCSPISGHRSVSWYQQTPGQGLQFLFEYFSETQRNKGNFPGRFSGRQFSNSRSEMNVSTLELGDSALYLCASSLAGQSSGNTIYFGEGSWLTVV.

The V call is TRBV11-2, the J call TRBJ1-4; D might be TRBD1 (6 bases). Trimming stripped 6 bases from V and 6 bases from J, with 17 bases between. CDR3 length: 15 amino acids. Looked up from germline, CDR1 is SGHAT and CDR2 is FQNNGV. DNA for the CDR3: TGTGCCAGCAGTTTTACAGGGTCTTTGGATGAAAAACTGTTTTTT. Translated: CASSFTGSLDEKLFF.

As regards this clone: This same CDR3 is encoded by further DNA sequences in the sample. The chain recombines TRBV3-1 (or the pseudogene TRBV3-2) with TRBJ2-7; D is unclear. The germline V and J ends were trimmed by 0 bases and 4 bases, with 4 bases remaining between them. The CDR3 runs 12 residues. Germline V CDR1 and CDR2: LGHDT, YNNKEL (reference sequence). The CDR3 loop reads CASSQDRYEQYF. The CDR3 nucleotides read TGTGCCAGCAGCCAAGATCGGTACGAGCAGTACTTC.

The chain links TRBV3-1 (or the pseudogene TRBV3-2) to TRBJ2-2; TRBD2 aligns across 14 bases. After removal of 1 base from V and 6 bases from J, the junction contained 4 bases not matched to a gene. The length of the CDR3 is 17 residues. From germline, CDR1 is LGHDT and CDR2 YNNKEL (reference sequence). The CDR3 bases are TGTGCCAGCAGCCAAGCCGGGACTAGCGGGGGACCCGGGGAGCTGTTTTTT. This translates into CASSQAGTSGGPGELFF.

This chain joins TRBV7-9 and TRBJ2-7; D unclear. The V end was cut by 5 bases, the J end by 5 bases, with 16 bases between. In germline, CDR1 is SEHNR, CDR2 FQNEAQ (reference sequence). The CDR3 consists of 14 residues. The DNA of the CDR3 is TGTGCCAGCAGCCCACCGGGTAGTTTTGACGAGCAGTACTTC. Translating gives CASSPPGSFDEQYF.

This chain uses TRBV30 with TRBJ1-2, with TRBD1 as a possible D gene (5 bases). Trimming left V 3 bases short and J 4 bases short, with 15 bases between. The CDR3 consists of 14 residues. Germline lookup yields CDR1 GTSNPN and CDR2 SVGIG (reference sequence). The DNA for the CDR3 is TGTGCCTGGAGGGGGGGAGGGAAGCTCTATGGCTACACCTTC. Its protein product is CAWRGGGKLYGYTF.

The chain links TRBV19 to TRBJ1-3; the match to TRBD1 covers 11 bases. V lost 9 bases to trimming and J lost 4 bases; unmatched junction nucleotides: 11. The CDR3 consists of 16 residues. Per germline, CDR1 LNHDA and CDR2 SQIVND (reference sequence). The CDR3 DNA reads TGTGCCAGCTCTAGGACAGGGGGCGCGAAAGGAAACACCATATATTTT. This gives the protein CASSRTGGAKGNTIYF.

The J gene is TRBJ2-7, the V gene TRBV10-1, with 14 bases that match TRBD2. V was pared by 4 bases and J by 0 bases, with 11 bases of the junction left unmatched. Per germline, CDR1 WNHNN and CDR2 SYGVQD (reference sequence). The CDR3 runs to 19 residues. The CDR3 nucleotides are TGCGCCAGCAGTGGCTTACTTGGACTAGCGGGGGGAATCTCCTACGAGCAGTACTTC. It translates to CASSGLLGLAGGISYEQYF.

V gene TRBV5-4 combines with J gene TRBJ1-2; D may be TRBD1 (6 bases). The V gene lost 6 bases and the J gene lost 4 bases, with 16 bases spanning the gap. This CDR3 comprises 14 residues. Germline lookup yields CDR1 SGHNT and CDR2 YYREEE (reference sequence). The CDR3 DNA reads TGTGCCAGCACGAACAGGGATGGAGTCTATGGCTACACCTTC. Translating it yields CASTNRDGVYGYTF.

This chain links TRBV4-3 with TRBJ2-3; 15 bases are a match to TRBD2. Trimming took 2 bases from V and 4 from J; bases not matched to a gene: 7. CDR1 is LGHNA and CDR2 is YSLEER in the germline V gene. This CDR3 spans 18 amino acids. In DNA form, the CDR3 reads TGCGCCAGCAGCCAATCCCTGGGACTAGCGGGGGGAGCAGATACGCAGTATTTT. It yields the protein CASSQSLGLAGGADTQYF.

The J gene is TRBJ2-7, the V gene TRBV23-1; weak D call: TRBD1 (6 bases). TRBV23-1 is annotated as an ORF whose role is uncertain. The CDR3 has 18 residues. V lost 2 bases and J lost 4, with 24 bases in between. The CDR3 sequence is CASSQHQGRGVVCYEQYF. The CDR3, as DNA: TGCGCCAGCAGTCAACACCAGGGGAGAGGGGTGGTTTGTTACGAGCAGTACTTC.

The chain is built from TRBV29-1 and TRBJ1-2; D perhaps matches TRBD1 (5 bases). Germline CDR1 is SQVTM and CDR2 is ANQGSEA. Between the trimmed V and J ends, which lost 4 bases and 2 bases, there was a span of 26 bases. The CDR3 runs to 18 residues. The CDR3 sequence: CSVAGGRRGEAWNYGYTF. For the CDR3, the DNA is TGCAGCGTTGCGGGCGGGCGGAGAGGGGAGGCGTGGAACTATGGCTACACCTTC.

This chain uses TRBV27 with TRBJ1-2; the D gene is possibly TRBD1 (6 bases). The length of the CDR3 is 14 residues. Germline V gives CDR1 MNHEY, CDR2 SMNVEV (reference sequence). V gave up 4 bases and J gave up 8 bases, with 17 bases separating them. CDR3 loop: CASSWTGGREGYTF. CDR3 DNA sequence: TGTGCCAGCAGTTGGACGGGGGGCCGGGAGGGCTACACCTTC.

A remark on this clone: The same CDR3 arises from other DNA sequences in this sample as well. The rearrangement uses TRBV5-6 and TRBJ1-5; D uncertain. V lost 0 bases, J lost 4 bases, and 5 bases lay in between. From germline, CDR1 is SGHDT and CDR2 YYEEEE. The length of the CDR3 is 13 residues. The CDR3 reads CASSLERNQPQHF. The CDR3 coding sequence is TGTGCCAGCAGCTTGGAGCGGAATCAGCCCCAGCATTTT.

The CDR3 nucleotides are TGTGCCAGCAGCGCCACCTCAGGGCACTATGGCTACACCTTC. Its translation: CASSATSGHYGYTF. The chain links TRBV7-2 to TRBJ1-2, with D possibly TRBD1 on 5 matching bases. CDR1 and CDR2 (germline): SGHTA, FQGNSA. The length of the CDR3 is 14 residues. V lost 5 bases and J 3 bases, leaving 13 bases between the germline ends.

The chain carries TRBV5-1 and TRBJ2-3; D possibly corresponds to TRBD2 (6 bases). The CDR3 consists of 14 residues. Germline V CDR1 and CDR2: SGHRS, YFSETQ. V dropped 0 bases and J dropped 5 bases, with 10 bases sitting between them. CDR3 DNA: TGCGCCAGCAGCTTGGCGGGTAGCGGAGATACGCAGTATTTT. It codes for CASSLAGSGDTQYF.

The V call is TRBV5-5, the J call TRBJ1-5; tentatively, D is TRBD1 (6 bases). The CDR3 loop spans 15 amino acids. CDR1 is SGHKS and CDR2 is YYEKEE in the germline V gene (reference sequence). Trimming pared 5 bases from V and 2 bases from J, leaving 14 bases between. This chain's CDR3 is CASSSTGLGNQPQHF. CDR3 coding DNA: TGTGCCAGCAGTTCGACAGGTCTTGGCAATCAGCCCCAGCATTTT.

CDR3 bases: TGTGCCAGCAGCAAATTACCCCAGGACTGCGAGCAGTACTTC. Amino acid sequence: CASSKLPQDCEQYF. The chain recombines TRBV21-1 with TRBJ2-7; no check of the table's D call, TRBD2, against the DNA was made. TRBV21-1 is described as a pseudogene. The CDR3 consists of 14 residues.

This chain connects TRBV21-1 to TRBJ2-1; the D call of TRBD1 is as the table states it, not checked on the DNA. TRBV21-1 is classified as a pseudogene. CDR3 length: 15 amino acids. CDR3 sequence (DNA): TGTGCCAGCAGATTTGACAGGGGGCCAGACAATGAGCAGTTCTTC. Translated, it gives CASRFDRGPDNEQFF.

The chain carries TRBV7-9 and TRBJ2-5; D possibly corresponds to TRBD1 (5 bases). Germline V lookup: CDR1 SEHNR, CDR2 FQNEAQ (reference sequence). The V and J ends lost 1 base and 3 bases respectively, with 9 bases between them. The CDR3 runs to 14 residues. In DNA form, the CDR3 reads TGTGCCAGCAGCTTAGATGCAGGGAAAGAGACCCAGTACTTC. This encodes CASSLDAGKETQYF. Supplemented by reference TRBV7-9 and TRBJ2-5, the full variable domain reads DTGVSQNPRHKITKRGQNVTFRCDPISEHNRLYWYRQTLGQGPEFLTYFQNEAQLEKSRLLSDRFSAERPKGSFSTLEIQRTEQGDSAMYLCASSLDAGKETQYFGPGTRLLVL.

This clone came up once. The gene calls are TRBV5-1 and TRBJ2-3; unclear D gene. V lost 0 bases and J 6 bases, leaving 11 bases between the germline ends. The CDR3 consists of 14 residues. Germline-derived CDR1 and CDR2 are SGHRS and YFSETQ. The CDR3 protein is CASSLELLSDTQYF. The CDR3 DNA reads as TGCGCCAGCAGCTTGGAGCTGCTATCCGATACGCAGTATTTT.

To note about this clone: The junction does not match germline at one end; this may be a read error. DNA for the CDR3: TGCGCCAGCAGCTTGGACTCGGCAGGAACAAGCTTC. It codes for CASSLDSAGTSF. The chain uses TRBV5-1 and TRBJ1-2, with D hard to call. The CDR3 totals 12 residues. Germline loops: CDR1 SGHRS, CDR2 YFSETQ.

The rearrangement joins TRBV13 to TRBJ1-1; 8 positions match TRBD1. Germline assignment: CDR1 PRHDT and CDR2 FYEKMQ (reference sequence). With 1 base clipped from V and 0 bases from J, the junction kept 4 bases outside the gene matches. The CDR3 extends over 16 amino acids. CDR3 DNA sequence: TGTGCCAGCAGCTTAGCCCCGGACAGGGTGAACACTGAAGCTTTCTTT. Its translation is CASSLAPDRVNTEAFF.

The CDR3 here is CATSRDGKDAEAFF. In nucleotides, the CDR3 is TGTGCCACCAGCAGAGACGGGAAAGACGCTGAAGCTTTCTTT. V and J are TRBV15 and TRBJ1-1; D unresolved. Trimming stripped 0 bases from V and 6 bases from J, with 11 bases between. Looked up from germline, CDR1 is LNHNV and CDR2 is YYDKDF (reference sequence). This CDR3 region has 14 residues. The full variable domain, its missing parts supplied by reference TRBV15 and TRBJ1-1, is DAMVIQNPRYQVTQFGKPVTLSCSQTLNHNVMYWYQQKSSQAPKLLFHYYDKDFNNEADTPDNFQSRRPNTSFCFLDIRSPGLGDTAMYLCATSRDGKDAEAFFGQGTRLTVV.

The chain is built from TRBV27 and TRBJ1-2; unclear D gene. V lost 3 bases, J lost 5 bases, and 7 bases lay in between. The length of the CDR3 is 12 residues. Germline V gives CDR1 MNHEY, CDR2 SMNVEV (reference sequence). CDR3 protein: CASSFSGYGYTF. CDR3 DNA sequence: TGTGCCAGCAGTTTCTCGGGTTATGGCTACACCTTC.

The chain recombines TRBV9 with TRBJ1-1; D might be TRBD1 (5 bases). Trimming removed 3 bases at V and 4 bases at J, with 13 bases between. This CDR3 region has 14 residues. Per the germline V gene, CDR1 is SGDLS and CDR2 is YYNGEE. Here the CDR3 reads CASSASGYGTEAFF. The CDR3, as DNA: TGTGCCAGCAGCGCCTCAGGGTACGGCACTGAAGCTTTCTTT.

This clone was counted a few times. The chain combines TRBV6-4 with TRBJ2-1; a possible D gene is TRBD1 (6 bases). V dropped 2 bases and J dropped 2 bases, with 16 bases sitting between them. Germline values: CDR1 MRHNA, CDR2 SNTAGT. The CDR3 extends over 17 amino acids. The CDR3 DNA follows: TGTGCCAGCAGTGACGAAGGGTACAGGGCCCCCTACAATGAGCAGTTCTTC. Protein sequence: CASSDEGYRAPYNEQFF.

Written as DNA, the CDR3 is TGTGCCAGCAGCTTAGCCATGGAGGGTAGGGATTATAATTCACCCCTCCACTTT. Translated: CASSLAMEGRDYNSPLHF. The chain couples TRBV7-6 to TRBJ1-6; D gene uncertain. The V gene's germline CDR1 is SGHVS and CDR2 FNYEAQ. The V gene lost 0 bases and the J gene lost 4 bases, with 16 bases spanning the gap. CDR3 length: 18 amino acids.

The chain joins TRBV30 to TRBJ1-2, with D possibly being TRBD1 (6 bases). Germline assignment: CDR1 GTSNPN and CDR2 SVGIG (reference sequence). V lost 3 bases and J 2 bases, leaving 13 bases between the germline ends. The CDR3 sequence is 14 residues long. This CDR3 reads CAWRLGGENYGYTF. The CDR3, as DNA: TGTGCCTGGAGGCTAGGGGGGGAGAACTATGGCTACACCTTC.